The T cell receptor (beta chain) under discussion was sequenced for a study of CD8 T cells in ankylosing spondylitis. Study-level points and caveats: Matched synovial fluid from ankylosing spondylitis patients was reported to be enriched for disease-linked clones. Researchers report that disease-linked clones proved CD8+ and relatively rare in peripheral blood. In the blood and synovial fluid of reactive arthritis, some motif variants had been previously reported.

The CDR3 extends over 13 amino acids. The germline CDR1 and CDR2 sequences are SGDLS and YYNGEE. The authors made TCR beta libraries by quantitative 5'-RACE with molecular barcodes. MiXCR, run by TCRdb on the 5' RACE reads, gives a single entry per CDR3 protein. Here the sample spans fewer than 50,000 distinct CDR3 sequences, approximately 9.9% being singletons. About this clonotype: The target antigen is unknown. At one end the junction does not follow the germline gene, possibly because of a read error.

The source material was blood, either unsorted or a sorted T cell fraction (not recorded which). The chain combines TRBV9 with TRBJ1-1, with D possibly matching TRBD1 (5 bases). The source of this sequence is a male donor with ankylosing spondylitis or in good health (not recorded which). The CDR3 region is CVSSVQVNTEAFF. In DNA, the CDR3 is TGTGTCAGCAGCGTACAGGTGAACACTGAAGCTTTCTTT.